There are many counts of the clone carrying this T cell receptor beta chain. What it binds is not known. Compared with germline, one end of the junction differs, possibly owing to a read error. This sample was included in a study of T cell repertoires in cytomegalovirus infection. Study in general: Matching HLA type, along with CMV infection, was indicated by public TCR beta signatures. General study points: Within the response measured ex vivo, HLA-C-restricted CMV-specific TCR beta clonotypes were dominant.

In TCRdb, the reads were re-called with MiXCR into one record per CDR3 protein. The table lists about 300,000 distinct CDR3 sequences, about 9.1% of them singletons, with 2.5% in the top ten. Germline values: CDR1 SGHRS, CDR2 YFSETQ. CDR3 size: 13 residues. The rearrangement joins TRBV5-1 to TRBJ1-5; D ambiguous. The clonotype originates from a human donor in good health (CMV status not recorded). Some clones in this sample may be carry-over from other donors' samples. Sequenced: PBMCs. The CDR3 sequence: CASSPGDNQPQHF. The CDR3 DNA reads TGTGCCAGCTCACCGGGTGACAATCAGCCCCAGCATTTT.